This T cell receptor beta chain was retrieved from a study of T cell responses to AZD1222 COVID-19 vaccine. The CDR3 length is 16 residues. Between the trimmed V and J ends, which lost 3 bases and 0 bases, there was a span of 12 bases. Germline V CDR1 and CDR2: MNHNS, SASEGT. Findings and caveats of the study: Spike-specific TCR breadth and depth both grew after two AZD1222 doses.

About this clone itself: What it binds is unknown.

Libraries were prepared by immunoSEQ multiplex PCR; TCRdb keeps only in-frame clonotypes and omits some of them. The sample gives over 130,000 clones, 80% to 95% of which show up once; more than 3% is in the top ten. The input for sequencing was peripheral blood, taken 28 days after the second AZD1222 dose. The receptor was isolated from an adult who received the AZD1222 COVID-19 vaccine. J is TRBJ1-5 and V is TRBV6-1; D unresolved. CDR3 DNA sequence: TGTGCCAGCAGTGACGAGCAAACCTATAGCAATCAGCCCCAGCATTTT. This gives the protein CASSDEQTYSNQPQHF.